This T cell receptor beta chain was captured by sequencing in a study of blood T cell repertoires in COVID-19. Sequenced by immunoSEQ multiplex PCR; TCRdb stores in-frame clones only, minus some. Of nearly 45,000 clones listed, about nine tenths are singletons. The CDR3 runs to 15 residues. Trimming took 4 bases from V and 4 from J; bases not matched to a gene: 5. Germline CDR1 and CDR2: SGHNT and YYREEE (reference sequence). The gene calls are TRBV5-4 and TRBJ1-4; 9 bases align to TRBD1. The specimen sequenced was peripheral blood. This clonotype was obtained from a woman older than 75 in a cohort sampled during active or convalescent COVID-19. CDR3 nucleotides: TGTGCCAGCAGCGAGGGGACAGGGCTTAATGAAAAACTGTTTTTT. Translation: CASSEGTGLNEKLFF.